The 19 T cell receptor beta chains given below trace back to one sample, sequenced in a study of T-cell reconstitution after alpha-beta-depleted transplantation in children. It was with unique molecular identifiers that the TCRbeta library was prepared. TCRdb itself ran the PCR reads through MiXCR, one entry per CDR3 protein. The sample yields about 90,000 distinct CDR3 sequences, 15% seen once. This specimen was PBMCs, mostly from graft donor cells, taken 180 days after TCRalphabeta/CD19-depleted stem cell transplant. Receptor source: a male patient under 10 years old who had a stem cell transplant for acute lymphoblastic leukemia, so the T cells may come from the graft donor.

The genes are TRBV6-4 and TRBJ2-3; D is unclear. Germline-derived CDR1 and CDR2 are MRHNA and SNTAGT. CDR3 length equals 13 residues. The V end lost 4 bases, the J end lost 4 bases, and 9 bases lay between the germline ends. The CDR3 sequence is CASSVSGADTQYF. The CDR3 DNA sequence: TGTGCCAGCAGTGTGAGTGGTGCAGATACGCAGTATTTT.

A few counts support this clonotype. The chain recombines TRBV20-1 with TRBJ2-1; 9 bases match TRBD2. Germline values: CDR1 DFQATT, CDR2 SNEGSKA (reference sequence). V trimming: 2 bases; J trimming: 7 bases; junction bases outside the gene matches: 0. This CDR3 is 12 amino acids long. This chain's CDR3 is CSARLAGNEQFF. The CDR3 DNA reads TGCAGTGCTAGACTAGCGGGGAATGAGCAGTTCTTC.

In the case of this clonotype: Compared with germline, one end of the junction differs, possibly owing to a read error. The chain carries TRBV5-1 and TRBJ2-1; 11 bases are a match to TRBD1. The CDR3 contains 15 residues. Germline V gene lookup returns CDR1 SGHRS and CDR2 YFSETQ. The CDR3 nucleotides are TGCTCCAGCAGCGGAGGACAGGGGGCGGGAGGAGAGCAGTTCTTC. Amino acid sequence: CSSSGGQGAGGEQFF.

This clonotype has just a few counts. J is TRBJ2-1 and V is TRBV7-2; the D is unclear. V lost 0 bases to trimming and J lost 0 bases, with 6 bases between them. This CDR3 has 15 residues. Germline V gene lookup returns CDR1 SGHTA and CDR2 FQGNSA. CDR3 in amino acids: CASSLAVSSYNEQFF. DNA for the CDR3: TGTGCCAGCAGCTTAGCGGTGAGCTCCTACAATGAGCAGTTCTTC.

This clonotype was observed a few times. The chain joins TRBV5-1 to TRBJ2-5, with D possibly TRBD2 on 6 matching bases. The V end lost 3 bases, the J end lost 8 bases, and 26 bases lay between the germline ends. Germline V gene lookup returns CDR1 SGHRS and CDR2 YFSETQ. There are 17 residues in the CDR3. The CDR3 reads CASSYGTIPRTGVTQYF. Here the CDR3 DNA reads TGCGCCAGCAGCTACGGAACCATACCCCGGACGGGGGTAACCCAGTACTTC.

This chain connects TRBV7-2 to TRBJ2-7, with TRBD1 as a possible D gene (6 bases). This CDR3 is built from 14 residues. Germline V gives CDR1 SGHTA, CDR2 FQGNSA. V shed 5 bases and J shed 0 bases, with 11 bases lying between them. Written as DNA, the CDR3 is TGTGCCAGCAGCCCCTCGGACAGCTCCTACGAGCAGTACTTC. Its translation is CASSPSDSSYEQYF.

J is TRBJ2-7 and V is TRBV27, with 10 nucleotides matching TRBD2. The CDR3 is 15 residues long. The junction had 9 bases not matched to a gene; V was cut back by 5 bases and J by 5 bases. CDR1 MNHEY and CDR2 SMNVEV come from the germline V gene (reference sequence). The CDR3 loop is CASSISSGSRHEQYF. DNA for the CDR3: TGTGCCAGCAGTATTTCTAGCGGGAGTCGCCACGAGCAGTACTTC.

The sample holds many counts of this clonotype. This chain connects TRBV14 to TRBJ2-5; possible D gene TRBD1, 5 bases. Trimming pared 2 bases from V and 3 bases from J, leaving 16 bases between. CDR1 and CDR2 from the germline V gene are SGHDN and FVKESK. The CDR3 has 16 amino acids. The chain's CDR3 is CASSQITGKSEETQYF. CDR3 nucleotides: TGTGCCAGCAGCCAAATTACAGGAAAATCCGAAGAGACCCAGTACTTC.

The V and J genes are TRBV5-5 and TRBJ2-1; TRBD2 matches 13 bases. Germline V gene sequence: CDR1 SGHKS, CDR2 YYEKEE (reference sequence). The CDR3 sequence is 15 residues long. Trimming cost V 4 bases and J 6 bases; bases outside gene matches: 4. The CDR3, as DNA: TGTGCCAGCAGCGCGACTAGCGGGGGGAGCAATGAGCAGTTCTTC. This codes for CASSATSGGSNEQFF.

The gene calls are TRBV20-1 and TRBJ2-3; D is unclear. Germline V gives CDR1 DFQATT, CDR2 SNEGSKA (reference sequence). CDR3 size: 12 residues. V was clipped by 3 bases and J by 2 bases, with 6 bases between them. DNA for the CDR3: TGCAGTGCTAGCACGGTCACAGATACGCAGTATTTT. It translates to CSASTVTDTQYF.

The chain links TRBV6-5 to TRBJ2-3; 10 nucleotides agree with TRBD1. Germline V lookup: CDR1 MNHEY, CDR2 SVGAGI. CDR3 length: 14 residues. V shed 4 bases, J shed 5 bases, and the junction held 3 bases outside the gene matches. The CDR3 coding sequence is TGTGCCAGCAGTTGGGGACAGGGGATAGATACGCAGTATTTT. Residues: CASSWGQGIDTQYF.

The chain recombines TRBV6-4 with TRBJ2-2, with D possibly matching TRBD2 (7 bases). Trimming left V 8 bases short and J 7 bases short, with 14 bases between. CDR1 and CDR2 from the germline V gene are MRHNA and SNTAGT. CDR3 length: 13 amino acids. The CDR3 is CASAGGHIGELFF. Here the CDR3 DNA reads TGTGCCAGCGCCGGGGGGCACATCGGGGAGCTGTTTTTT.

This clonotype was detected only a few times. V gene TRBV5-1 combines with J gene TRBJ2-4, with TRBD1 matching 7 bases. This CDR3 contains 13 residues. V lost 4 bases to trimming and J lost 11 bases; unmatched junction nucleotides: 9. The germline CDR1 and CDR2 sequences are SGHRS and YFSETQ. The CDR3 DNA sequence: TGCGCCAGCAGCCCTACAGGGGTAGGTCTTCAGTACTTC. It yields the protein CASSPTGVGLQYF.

This clonotype has just a few counts. This chain connects TRBV6-1 to TRBJ2-5; TRBD2 aligns across 12 bases. The CDR3 is 14 residues long. Germline V gene sequence: CDR1 MNHNS, CDR2 SASEGT. The V segment lost 6 bases and the J segment 11 bases; nucleotides outside the gene matches: 10. The chain's CDR3 is CASSPRLAGGRQYF. In DNA, the CDR3 is TGTGCCAGCAGCCCCCGGCTAGCGGGGGGGAGACAGTACTTC.

The V gene is TRBV13, the J gene TRBJ2-2; D perhaps matches TRBD2 (6 bases). This CDR3 has 17 amino acids. The V end was cut by 3 bases, the J end by 1 base, with 15 bases between. Germline V gene data show CDR1 as PRHDT and CDR2 as FYEKMQ (reference sequence). The CDR3 nucleotides read TGTGCCAGCAGCTTCGTATCCCGCGGGATGAACACCGGGGAGCTGTTTTTT. As protein: CASSFVSRGMNTGELFF.

This chain connects TRBV27 to TRBJ2-7; perhaps TRBD2 as D (6 bases). This CDR3 has 13 residues. Trimming cost V 3 bases and J 5 bases, with 11 bases left between them. Germline V gene data show CDR1 as MNHEY and CDR2 as SMNVEV (reference sequence). The CDR3 loop reads CASSFRGTHEQYF. The CDR3 nucleotides read TGTGCCAGCAGTTTCCGCGGGACCCACGAGCAGTACTTC.

A few counts support this clonotype. The chain employs TRBV5-5 and TRBJ1-5, with a possible D match to TRBD1 (6 bases). Per germline, CDR1 SGHKS and CDR2 YYEKEE (reference sequence). Trimming left V 0 bases short and J 6 bases short, with 16 bases between. The CDR3 has 16 amino acids. This chain's CDR3 is CASSLGVGGGGQPQHF. DNA of the CDR3: TGTGCCAGCAGCTTGGGGGTCGGAGGGGGAGGTCAGCCCCAGCATTTT.

This clonotype was counted once. J is TRBJ1-1 and V is TRBV30, with D possibly matching TRBD1 (5 bases). V was pared by 5 bases and J by 1 base, with 8 bases between. The CDR3 is 12 residues long. Germline V lookup: CDR1 GTSNPN, CDR2 SVGIG (reference sequence). This chain's CDR3 is CAWVGGNTEAFF. In DNA form, the CDR3 reads TGTGCCTGGGTGGGGGGGAACACTGAAGCTTTCTTT.

A few counts support this clonotype. The V call is TRBV29-1, the J call TRBJ2-3; D not resolved. V lost 3 bases and J lost 7, with 11 bases in between. This CDR3 is 12 amino acids long. Germline assignment: CDR1 SQVTM and CDR2 ANQGSEA. The CDR3 loop is CSVEPGPNTQYF. The CDR3 region has the DNA TGCAGCGTTGAGCCCGGGCCGAATACGCAGTATTTT.